The clone carrying this T cell receptor (beta chain) has more than one count but fewer than ten. Some clones are missing from TCRdb's copy, which holds only in-frame ones; the method was immunoSEQ multiplex PCR. The data hold around 30,000 clones, with approximately 87% observed a single time. This sample was included in a study of graft-versus-host responses after intestinal transplantation. Looking at the study overall: Every one of the recipients received anti-thymocyte globulin induction and afterwards took tacrolimus and steroids for around 3 years.

This CDR3 has 17 amino acids. CDR1 and CDR2 from the germline V gene are SGHRS and YFSETQ. The junction had 7 bases not matched to a gene; V was cut back by 3 bases and J by 5 bases. The V gene is TRBV5-1, the J gene TRBJ2-3; TRBD2 matches at 15 bases. The material sequenced was PBMCs, taken 28 days after intestinal transplant. The TCR was taken from a human patient who received an intestinal transplant, so some T cells may come from the graft donor. The CDR3 is CASSSGLAGGLGDTQYF. The CDR3 DNA follows: TGCGCCAGCAGCTCCGGACTAGCGGGGGGGCTTGGAGATACGCAGTATTTT. The entire variable domain, with the rest obtained from reference TRBV5-1 and TRBJ2-3, is as follows: KAGVTQTPRYLIKTRGQQVTLSCSPISGHRSVSWYQQTPGQGLQFLFEYFSETQRNKGNFPGRFSGRQFSNSRSEMNVSTLELGDSALYLCASSSGLAGGLGDTQYFGPGTRLTVL.